The 16 T cell receptor beta chains below were found in one sample sequenced in a study of cytomegalovirus exposure and HLA in healthy donors. Repertoires were generated with immunoSEQ multiplex PCR, while TCRdb's copy carries only in-frame clones and drops some. This sample has 85,000 to 120,000 clones, with about 94% found just once. Specimen: PBMCs. The receptors stem from a woman aged 18-35 years in good health and CMV-seronegative.

The V call is TRBV27, the J call TRBJ1-5, with D tentatively TRBD1 (6 bases). This CDR3 is 16 amino acids long. V was cut by 3 bases and J by 4 bases, with 16 bases left in between. In germline, CDR1 is MNHEY, CDR2 SMNVEV (reference sequence). DNA for the CDR3: TGTGCCAGCAGTTTTGGGGGAGGGGGTAGAAATCAGCCCCAGCATTTT. Translated: CASSFGGGGRNQPQHF.

The chain is built from TRBV6-1 and TRBJ2-4, with TRBD1 as a possible D gene (6 bases). This CDR3 spans 13 amino acids. CDR1 MNHNS and CDR2 SASEGT come from the germline V gene. Trimming shortened V by 8 bases and J by 2 bases, and 10 bases separated the two germline ends. For the CDR3, the DNA is TGTGCCAGCTTGGGACAATCCAAAAACATTCAGTACTTC. Translation: CASLGQSKNIQYF.

The chain joins TRBV29-1 to TRBJ2-1; possible D gene TRBD2, 6 bases. In germline, CDR1 is SQVTM, CDR2 ANQGSEA. The V end lost 3 bases, the J end lost 0 bases, and 18 bases lay between the germline ends. The CDR3 is made up of 17 amino acids. The CDR3 sequence: CSVEGGARIASYNEQFF. The CDR3 nucleotides read TGCAGCGTTGAGGGCGGGGCAAGAATAGCCTCCTACAATGAGCAGTTCTTC.

CDR3 sequence reads: CASLAGDSNQPQHF. CDR3 in DNA: TGTGCCAGCCTCGCGGGAGATAGCAATCAGCCCCAGCATTTT. The rearrangement joins TRBV7-2 to TRBJ1-5; no clear D gene. Germline values: CDR1 SGHTA, CDR2 FQGNSA. The germline V and J ends were trimmed by 8 bases and 0 bases, with 11 bases remaining between them. The CDR3 totals 14 residues.

The chain combines TRBV5-1 with TRBJ2-3, with 8 bases identical to TRBD2. CDR3 length: 16 residues. V shed 1 base and J 3 bases; nucleotides not matched to a gene: 7. Per the germline V gene, CDR1 is SGHRS and CDR2 is YFSETQ. The CDR3: CASSLNQGGGTDTQYF. In nucleotides, the CDR3 is TGCGCCAGCAGCTTGAATCAAGGCGGGGGGACAGATACGCAGTATTTT.

This clone was picked up a small number of times. The chain is built from TRBV7-8 and TRBJ2-1; possible D gene TRBD2, 7 bases. V was cut by 4 bases and J by 4 bases, with 11 bases left in between. Germline V lookup: CDR1 SGHVS, CDR2 FQNEAQ. This CDR3 region has 14 residues. The CDR3 DNA reads as TGTGCCAGCAGCTCACGGGGGGCGTACAATGAGCAGTTCTTC. The encoded protein is CASSSRGAYNEQFF.

V usage is TRBV9 and J usage is TRBJ1-3; perhaps TRBD1 as D (6 bases). The germline gives CDR1 SGDLS, CDR2 YYNGEE. This CDR3 spans 17 amino acids. Trimming shortened V by 4 bases and J by 0 bases, and 17 bases separated the two germline ends. The CDR3 coding sequence is TGTGCCAGCAGCTATCCTTTGGACAGAGACTCTGGAAACACCATATATTTT. This codes for CASSYPLDRDSGNTIYF.

The rearrangement links TRBV7-3 to TRBJ2-3; possible D gene TRBD1, 6 bases. The CDR3 has 12 amino acids. Trimming cost V 8 bases and J 2 bases, with 8 bases left between them. Germline CDR1 reads SGHTA; CDR2 reads FQGTGA. The DNA for the CDR3 is TGTGCCAGCGGGGGCCCCACAGATACGCAGTATTTT. Its translation is CASGGPTDTQYF.

The chain uses TRBV18 and TRBJ1-1; D gene unclear. In germline, CDR1 is KGHSH, CDR2 LQKENI. The CDR3 covers 15 residues. Trimming removed 6 bases at V and 3 bases at J, with 17 bases between. CDR3 in amino acids: CASSSIGVVDTEAFF. The CDR3 DNA follows: TGTGCCAGCTCGTCCATCGGGGTGGTGGACACTGAAGCTTTCTTT.

J is TRBJ2-3 and V is TRBV5-1, with D perhaps matching TRBD2 (6 bases). Germline assignment: CDR1 SGHRS and CDR2 YFSETQ. V was cut by 0 bases and J by 4 bases, with 18 bases left in between. The CDR3 sequence is 17 residues long. CDR3 in DNA: TGCGCCAGCAGCTTGGGCCCTAGCGTTGGGCACGCAGATACGCAGTATTTT. As protein: CASSLGPSVGHADTQYF.

CDR3 nucleotides: TGTGCCAGCAGCGTAGGAAGGTCAGGGGGCTCTGGGGCCAACGTCCTGACTTTC. It is translated as CASSVGRSGGSGANVLTF. The rearrangement links TRBV9 to TRBJ2-6; 7 bases line up with TRBD1. This CDR3 is 18 amino acids long. In germline, CDR1 is SGDLS, CDR2 YYNGEE. J lost 0 bases, V lost 0 bases, and 6 bases had no gene match.

The chain combines TRBV4-2 with TRBJ2-3, with 11 bases that match TRBD1. The CDR3 runs 18 residues. V shed 3 bases, J shed 4 bases, and the junction held 12 bases outside the gene matches. CDR1 and CDR2 (germline): LGHNA, YNFKEQ. The CDR3 sequence is CASSQGTGGEVEADTQYF. The CDR3 DNA follows: TGTGCCAGCAGCCAGGGGACAGGGGGTGAAGTAGAAGCAGATACGCAGTATTTT.

The chain uses TRBV19 and TRBJ2-1, with 7 bases fitting TRBD2. Germline values: CDR1 LNHDA, CDR2 SQIVND (reference sequence). CDR3 length: 16 residues. V dropped 5 bases and J dropped 2; count of bases not matched to a gene: 9. For the CDR3, the DNA is TGTGCCAGTAGTGCCGAGCGGGAAAGAACCTACAATGAGCAGTTCTTC. Its translation is CASSAERERTYNEQFF.

The genes are TRBV4-2 and TRBJ1-4; TRBD1 aligns across 8 bases. The V gene end was trimmed by 0 bases and the J gene end by 10 bases; junction bases not matched to a gene: 7. Germline CDR1 reads LGHNA; CDR2 reads YNFKEQ. CDR3 length: 15 amino acids. The CDR3 DNA follows: TGTGCCAGCAGCCAAGATTTTCAGGGGGCTATAAAACTGTTTTTT. Its translation is CASSQDFQGAIKLFF.

The rearrangement uses TRBV5-5 and TRBJ1-5; D perhaps matches TRBD1 (6 bases). V was clipped by 1 base and J by 4 bases, with 15 bases between them. This CDR3 has 16 amino acids. Germline-derived CDR1 and CDR2 are SGHKS and YYEKEE (reference sequence). The DNA of the CDR3 is TGTGCCAGCAGCTTGCCGATTCGACAGGTGAATCAGCCCCAGCATTTT. Its protein product is CASSLPIRQVNQPQHF.

This chain links TRBV2 with TRBJ2-7, with 11 bases aligning to TRBD2. CDR1 and CDR2 (germline): SNHLY, FYNNEI. There are 15 residues in the CDR3. V shed 8 bases, J shed 0 bases, and the junction held 6 bases outside the gene matches. The CDR3 spells CASESTSGVSYEQYF. In nucleotides, the CDR3 is TGTGCCAGCGAATCGACTAGCGGGGTCTCCTACGAGCAGTACTTC.